This T cell receptor beta chain was observed in a study of CD8 T cells in Susac syndrome. The CD8+ and CD4+ T cells were isolated magnetically using a negative isolation approach, whereas the TEMRA cells were enriched by FACS. The CDR3 consists of 15 residues. Looked up from germline, CDR1 is MNHNS and CDR2 is SASEGT. Between the trimmed V and J ends, which lost 0 bases and 7 bases, there was a span of 16 bases. Comments on this clonotype: Its antigen is unidentified.

General observations from the study: In Susac patients, clonal expansion was not detected in CD4+ cells.

An amount of RNA that ranged from roughly 0.5 to 1 ug was reverse transcribed with random hexamers. TCRdb fed the immunoSEQ multiplex PCR reads into MiXCR, producing one record per CDR3 protein. The sample carries 210,000 or so distinct CDR3 sequences, about 94% recorded once. The chain links TRBV6-1 to TRBJ2-7, with a possible D match to TRBD1 (5 bases). The TCR originated in a human donor with Susac syndrome. Sequenced input: CD4+ T cells from PBMCs. The CDR3 nucleotides read TGTGCCAGCAGTGAAGCTGTAGGGGCGCCTTTTGAGCAGTACTTC. Protein sequence: CASSEAVGAPFEQYF.